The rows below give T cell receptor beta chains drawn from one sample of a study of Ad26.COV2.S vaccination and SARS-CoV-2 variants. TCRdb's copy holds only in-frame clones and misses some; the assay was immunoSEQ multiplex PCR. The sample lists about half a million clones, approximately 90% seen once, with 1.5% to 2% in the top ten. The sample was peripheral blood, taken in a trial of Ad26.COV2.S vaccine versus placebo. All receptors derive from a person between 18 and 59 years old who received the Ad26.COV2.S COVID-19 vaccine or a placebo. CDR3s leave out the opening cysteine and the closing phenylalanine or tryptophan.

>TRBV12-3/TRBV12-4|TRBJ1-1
ASKLNTEAF
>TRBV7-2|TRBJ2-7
ASSLTQTAYEQY
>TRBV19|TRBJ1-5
ASSRSGVGNQPQH
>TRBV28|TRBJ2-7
ASRSGIAEQY
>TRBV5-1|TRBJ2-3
ASSFRGSGTGDTQY
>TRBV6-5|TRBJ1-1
ASSTGQKHAEAF
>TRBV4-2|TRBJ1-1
ASRPPTGEHTEAF
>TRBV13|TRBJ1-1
ASSQSEFFRAF
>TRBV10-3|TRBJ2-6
AISEQLSGANVLT
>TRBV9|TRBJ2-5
ASSGSGGAEETQY
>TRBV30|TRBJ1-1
AWSGNLRQANTEAF
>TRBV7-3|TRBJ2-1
ASSLGATGNEQF
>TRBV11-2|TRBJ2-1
ASSLARAAPGNEQF
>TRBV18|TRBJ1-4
ASSSTGITEKLF
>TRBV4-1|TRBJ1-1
ASSQVRGDYTEAF
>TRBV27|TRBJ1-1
ASSTPTRKPTEAF
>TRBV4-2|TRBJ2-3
ASSQDHLGLPGDTQY
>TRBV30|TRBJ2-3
AWSVLAGDTQY
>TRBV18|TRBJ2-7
ASSPSGQYEQY
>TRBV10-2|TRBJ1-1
ASRVAGVDTEAF
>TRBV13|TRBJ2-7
ASSSGRGYEQY
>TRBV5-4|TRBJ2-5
ASSSGLAVPETQY
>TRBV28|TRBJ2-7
ASRERYYEQY
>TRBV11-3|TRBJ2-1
ASSLDGRAGRDEQF
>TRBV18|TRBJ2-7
ASSPRLAGVDEQY
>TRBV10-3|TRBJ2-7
AIRGNASSYEQY
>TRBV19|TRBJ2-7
ASSMGGTSGSYEQY
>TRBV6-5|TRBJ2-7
ASSLLAGYEQY
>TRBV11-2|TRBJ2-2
ASSLRTSGGPRNTGELF
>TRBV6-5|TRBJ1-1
ASSPGRKSTEAF
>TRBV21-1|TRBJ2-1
ASSKVCSLAGDNEQF
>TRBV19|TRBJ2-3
ASSPQGAVGRDTQY
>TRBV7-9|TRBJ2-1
ASSLGQGANEQF
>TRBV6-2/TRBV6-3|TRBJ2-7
ASSSRLAGGHEQY
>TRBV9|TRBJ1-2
ASEGFYGYT
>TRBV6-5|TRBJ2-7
ASSRDRFYEQY
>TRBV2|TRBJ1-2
ASWGPRGYGYT
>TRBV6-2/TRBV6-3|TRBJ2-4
ASSYAGDRAKNIQY
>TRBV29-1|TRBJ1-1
SALPDRGQEAF
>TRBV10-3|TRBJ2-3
AISDREGDTQY
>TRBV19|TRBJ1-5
ATSMGVNQPQH
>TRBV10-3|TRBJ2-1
AISEPLAGGLIEQF
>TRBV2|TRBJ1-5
ASSSPRGSHNQPQH
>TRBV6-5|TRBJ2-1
ASSRTSGDNEQF
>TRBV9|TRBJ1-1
ASSAWDRGTEAF
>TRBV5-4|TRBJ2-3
ASSFGTNRVFADTQY
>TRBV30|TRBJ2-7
AWSVDQGYEQY
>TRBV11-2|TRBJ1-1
ASSLGGQAEAF
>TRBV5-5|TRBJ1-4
ASSLRATNEKLF
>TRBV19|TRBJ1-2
ASSETGLSGYT
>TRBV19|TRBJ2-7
ASSMQREQREQY
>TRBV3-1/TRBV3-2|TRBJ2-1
ASSQEILGGSSYNEQF
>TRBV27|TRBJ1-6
ASRGGRNSPLH
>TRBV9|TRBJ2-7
ASSVGTADYEQY
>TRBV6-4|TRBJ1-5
ASSEREGLPQH